These T cell receptor beta chains were read from a single sample in a study of blood T cell repertoires in COVID-19. Only in-frame clones appear in the TCRdb table, and some are missing; sequencing was by immunoSEQ multiplex PCR. The sample has over 65,000 clones, around 78% seen once. Specimen: peripheral blood. These receptors were taken from a man in his fifties or sixties with COVID-19, enrolled during active disease. Both conserved end residues are trimmed from each CDR3. The order of the fields is clone size, J gene, V gene, CDR3 protein. Clone size is not always given. Where it is, it says once, few, many or a class for expanded clones.

clone_size: NA
j_call: TRBJ2-5
v_call: TRBV9
cdr3_aa: ASSGRLSQETQY

clone_size: NA
j_call: TRBJ2-3
v_call: TRBV6-2/TRBV6-3
cdr3_aa: ASSYELAGGSTDTQY

clone_size: NA
j_call: TRBJ2-6
v_call: TRBV7-3
cdr3_aa: ASSAKIAGGAGANVLT

clone_size: many
j_call: TRBJ2-7
v_call: TRBV15
cdr3_aa: ATSRRDGTYEQY

clone_size: many
j_call: TRBJ1-6
v_call: TRBV3-1/TRBV3-2
cdr3_aa: ASSQASNSPLH

clone_size: NA
j_call: TRBJ2-7
v_call: TRBV7-9
cdr3_aa: ASSLGGLASYEQY

clone_size: NA
j_call: TRBJ1-1
v_call: TRBV18
cdr3_aa: ASSPPDRGLLTEAF

clone_size: NA
j_call: TRBJ2-5
v_call: TRBV10-3
cdr3_aa: AISGSREGETQY

clone_size: NA
j_call: TRBJ2-5
v_call: TRBV7-9
cdr3_aa: ASSPYLVETQY

clone_size: NA
j_call: TRBJ2-2
v_call: TRBV9
cdr3_aa: ASSVRPLLSGGEDGELF

clone_size: NA
j_call: TRBJ2-5
v_call: TRBV6-2/TRBV6-3
cdr3_aa: ASSYPLAGGFQETQY

clone_size: NA
j_call: TRBJ1-3
v_call: TRBV30
cdr3_aa: AWSLGSSGNTIY

clone_size: few
j_call: TRBJ1-1
v_call: TRBV25-1
cdr3_aa: ASRDTTGKNTEAF

clone_size: few
j_call: TRBJ2-1
v_call: TRBV11-3
cdr3_aa: ASSLVGGEGLGNEQF

clone_size: NA
j_call: TRBJ2-5
v_call: TRBV7-9
cdr3_aa: ASSRGQGGVRTQY

clone_size: NA
j_call: TRBJ2-3
v_call: TRBV27
cdr3_aa: ASSLSADTQY

clone_size: NA
j_call: TRBJ2-5
v_call: TRBV25-1
cdr3_aa: ASSEAGQETQY

clone_size: NA
j_call: TRBJ1-1
v_call: TRBV14
cdr3_aa: ASSQDMKGTAKAF

clone_size: NA
j_call: TRBJ2-1
v_call: TRBV19
cdr3_aa: ASSIVIGLAGIQGRGNEQF

clone_size: few
j_call: TRBJ1-4
v_call: TRBV6-6
cdr3_aa: ASSRKQATNEKLF

clone_size: once
j_call: TRBJ1-4
v_call: TRBV7-6
cdr3_aa: ASSPRTGGFEKLF

clone_size: NA
j_call: TRBJ2-7
v_call: TRBV29-1
cdr3_aa: SVGTSGYEQY

clone_size: NA
j_call: TRBJ1-1
v_call: TRBV13
cdr3_aa: ASTLGGIEAF

clone_size: NA
j_call: TRBJ2-5
v_call: TRBV30
cdr3_aa: AWNRDRKETQY

clone_size: few
j_call: TRBJ1-1
v_call: TRBV5-4
cdr3_aa: ASSFKRGTEAF

clone_size: NA
j_call: TRBJ2-7
v_call: TRBV10-3
cdr3_aa: AISPRGQDEQY

clone_size: once
j_call: TRBJ1-6
v_call: TRBV6-1
cdr3_aa: ASREGDRGPNSPLH